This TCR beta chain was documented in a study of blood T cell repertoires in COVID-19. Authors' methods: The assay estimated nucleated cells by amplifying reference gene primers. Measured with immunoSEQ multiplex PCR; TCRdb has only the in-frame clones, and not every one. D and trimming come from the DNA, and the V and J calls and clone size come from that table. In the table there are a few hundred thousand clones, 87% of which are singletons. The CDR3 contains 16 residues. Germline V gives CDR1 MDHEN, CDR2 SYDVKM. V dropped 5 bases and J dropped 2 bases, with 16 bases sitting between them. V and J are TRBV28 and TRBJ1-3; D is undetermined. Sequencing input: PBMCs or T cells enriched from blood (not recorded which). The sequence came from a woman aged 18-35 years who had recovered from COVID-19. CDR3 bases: TGTGCCAGCAGTCCTAGCGGGGAGCAGGCTGGAAACACCATATATTTT. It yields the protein CASSPSGEQAGNTIYF.